This TCR beta chain was sequenced in a study of OX40 agonist ivuxolimab in advanced cancers. At the level of the whole study: Ivuxolimab was an agonistic, fully human IgG2 monoclonal antibody directed against OX40 (CD134), a costimulatory receptor. The point of sequencing TCRbeta in the periphery was to test whether ivuxolimab changed TCR sequence diversity and drove clonal T-cell expansion. The paper reports the monotherapy dose-escalation portion (N of about 56 patients) of the phase I ivuxolimab trial. Partial responses occurred in three dose-escalation patients: two with cutaneous melanoma and one with hepatocellular carcinoma. Prior anti-PD-1, anti-PD-L1 or anti-CTLA-4 therapy was permitted, and approximately 41% of dose-escalation patients had received checkpoint inhibitors. Intravenous ivuxolimab was administered to patients every 2 weeks at six dose levels: 0.01, 0.1, 0.3, 1.5, 3 and 10 mg/kg. Of the 50 to 55 dose-escalation patients, hepatocellular carcinoma was present in roughly 19, melanoma in roughly 15, renal cell carcinoma in 9 and head and neck cancer in 9. A male proportion of roughly 80% and a mean age of 60 years, ranging from about 20 to 80, were recorded for the dose-escalation cohort.

Patients with autoimmune disease history or receiving systemic immunosuppression were excluded from the trial. Peripheral blood for TCR sequencing was drawn from every dose cohort at baseline, at cycle 4 day 1 and at cycle 7 day 1. Samples were obtained from an open-label, multicenter, first-in-human phase I dose-escalation trial of ivuxolimab. Adults with locally advanced or metastatic melanoma, renal cell carcinoma, hepatocellular carcinoma or head and neck squamous cell carcinoma were enrolled in the trial. CD4+ and CD8+ T cells were sorted separately from peripheral blood before TCR sequencing. To note about this clone: Its antigen remains unidentified. No base quality information exists; no much larger clone differs at one position.

Taken from cysteine to phenylalanine, the CDR3 has 15 residues. Only the CDR3 part of the read is kept: 45 bases, read in frame from the first base. CDR1 SGHNT and CDR2 YYREEE were looked up in the germline V gene (reference sequence). Trimming removed 3 bases from V and 0 bases from J, leaving 12 bases between the germline ends. Overall results and qualifications from the work: In the 0.1-3.0 mg/kg groups, partial responders had among the lowest normalized peripheral clonal expansion, particularly in CD8+ T cells. Antigen specificity was not determined for the clonally expanded peripheral T cells. Low levels of normalized T-cell clonal expansion were also seen in some patients who did not respond. At doses of 0.1 to 3.0 mg/kg, clonal expansion of both CD4+ and CD8+ T cells in blood was seen between baseline and week 6. After ivuxolimab, more expanded clones were found on average in CD8+ T cells than in CD4+ T cells.

Genomic DNA was isolated from the sorted cells so that the TCRbeta CDR3 region could be sequenced. The immunoSEQ Assay was used for sequencing of TCRbeta CDR3 regions. TCRdb's version of the immuneACCESS table is confined to in-frame rearrangements and falls short of the full clone set. An unresolved V gene accounts for under half of the shortfall where checked; the remainder is of unknown origin. For this sample the table gives around 17,000 clones, of which 78% were detected only once. The ten largest clonotypes hold 28% of the sample. The sequencing here drew on CD4+ or CD8+ T cells sorted from blood, taken in a trial of the OX40 agonist ivuxolimab. The sequence joins TRBV5-4 to TRBJ1-1; no D segment can be confidently identified. This TCR was sampled from an adult with an advanced solid tumor such as melanoma, head and neck, liver or kidney cancer. In nucleotide form, the sequence is TGTGCCAGCAGCTCCCGACTGAAAATGAACACTGAAGCTTTCTTT. Translated, it gives CASSSRLKMNTEAFF.